The clone carrying this T cell receptor (beta chain) was observed a handful of times. Its antigen is still unknown. The sample comes from a study of Graves' ophthalmopathy and Graves' hyperthyroidism. Regarding the study as a whole: Blood also harbored most expanded thyroid clonotypes above 0.001 frequency. The model predicted ophthalmopathy progression with roughly 70% sensitivity and approximately 72% specificity.

Beta-chain TCR CDR3 regions were amplified from RNA transcripts. After a first-round RT-PCR with HTBI primers, a second-round multiplex PCR was run. TCRdb called the multiplex PCR reads again in MiXCR, with one record for every CDR3 protein. The sample lists about 15,000 distinct CDR3 sequences, about 43% occurring once. Per the germline V gene, CDR1 is SGHTA and CDR2 is FQGNSA. Trimming took off 4 bases at V and 2 bases at J, with 13 bases between the two ends. This CDR3 spans 15 amino acids. The sequencing sample was made of peripheral blood. The sequence came from a woman aged 40 to 50 with stable Graves' hyperthyroidism. The chain couples TRBV7-2 to TRBJ2-3; D not resolved. DNA of the CDR3: TGTGCCAGCAGCTCCCCGTGGAATTCCACAGATACGCAGTATTTT. Protein: CASSSPWNSTDTQYF.